A single sample gave rise to the 3 T cell receptor beta chains below, sequenced in a study of blood T cell repertoires in COVID-19. Sequenced by immunoSEQ multiplex PCR; TCRdb stores in-frame clones only, minus some. The table records some 200,000 clones, about 86% of them present only once. Sequenced: peripheral blood. The receptor source for this set is a woman aged 60 to 75 with acute or convalescent COVID-19.

The CDR3 sequence is CASSSPGTAYGYTF. The CDR3 DNA sequence: TGTGCCAGCAGCTCCCCCGGGACAGCCTATGGCTACACCTTC. The chain joins TRBV7-9 to TRBJ1-2; 7 bases match TRBD1. This CDR3 is 14 amino acids long. Per the germline V gene, CDR1 is SEHNR and CDR2 is FQNEAQ (reference sequence). V was pared by 4 bases and J by 4 bases, with 6 bases of the junction left unmatched.

The rearrangement joins TRBV27 to TRBJ2-3; D is possibly TRBD2 (5 bases). The CDR3 is 12 amino acids. V was cut by 8 bases and J by 6 bases, with 12 bases left in between. Germline CDR1 is MNHEY and CDR2 is SMNVEV (reference sequence). The DNA of the CDR3 is TGTGCCAGCGGCGAGGGTTGGGATACGCAGTATTTT. This sequence encodes CASGEGWDTQYF.

This clone was counted only a few times. J is TRBJ1-2 and V is TRBV7-9; TRBD1 matches at 7 bases. Germline V gene data show CDR1 as SEHNR and CDR2 as FQNEAQ (reference sequence). Germline trimming cut 5 bases from V and 8 bases from J; bases unmatched to any gene: 5. This CDR3 contains 12 residues. The CDR3 sequence is CASSRGGSGYTF. The DNA for the CDR3 is TGTGCCAGCAGCCGAGGGGGCAGCGGCTACACCTTC.